This T cell receptor (beta chain) originates from a study of blood T cell repertoires in COVID-19. Germline CDR1 is LNHDA and CDR2 is SQIVND (reference sequence). V gave up 6 bases and J gave up 3 bases; unmatched junction bases: 8. The CDR3 has 16 residues. Sequencing used immunoSEQ multiplex PCR; TCRdb keeps in-frame clones, though not all of them. The sample lists 250,000 or so clones, 85% to 95% occurring once. What was sequenced was PBMCs or T cells enriched from blood (not recorded which). This chain links TRBV19 with TRBJ1-5, with 10 bases lining up with TRBD1. The TCR originated in a man between 40 and 49 years old who had been exposed to COVID-19. As DNA, the CDR3 is TGTGCCAGTAGAAACCGACAGGGGGCAGACAATCAGCCCCAGCATTTT. This encodes CASRNRQGADNQPQHF. Full variable domain (missing parts from reference TRBV19 and TRBJ1-5): DGGITQSPKYLFRKEGQNVTLSCEQNLNHDAMYWYRQDPGQGLRLIYYSQIVNDFQKGDIAEGYSVSREKKESFPLTVTSAQKNPTAFYLCASRNRQGADNQPQHFGDGTRLSIL.